This is a list of T cell receptor beta chains from one sample in a study of T-cell memory formation after mild COVID-19. MiXCR was run by TCRdb on the 5' RACE reads, yielding one entry per CDR3 protein. This table holds some 150,000 distinct CDR3 sequences, 6% found once. Sequences were obtained from PBMCs or a T cell subset sorted from them (not recorded which). These TCRs come from an adult woman who had mild COVID-19 (a few samples of this study predate the infection). Cell type and time point are not known. Both conserved end residues are trimmed from each CDR3. Each record gives: CDR3 protein, J gene, V gene.

SVEGAARGPEAF TRBJ1-1 TRBV29-1
ASSARTLWADTQY TRBJ2-3 TRBV9
ATSEGTGGVDGYT TRBJ1-2 TRBV24-1
ASSRERVTDTQY TRBJ2-3 TRBV3-1
ASSNNWQGVGSPLH TRBJ1-6 TRBV19
ASSFVQATYGYT TRBJ1-2 TRBV12-3/TRBV12-4
ASSSLAGGSTDTQY TRBJ2-3 TRBV11-2
ASSLAPGGHYEQY TRBJ2-7 TRBV11-2
ASSHNYAYEQY TRBJ2-7 TRBV11-3
ASSLVSSSGGSPRGNEQF TRBJ2-1 TRBV5-1
ASSDRTGTDTQY TRBJ2-3 TRBV2
ATSDSREGNQPQH TRBJ1-5 TRBV24-1
ASSTGYLAGELF TRBJ2-2 TRBV12-3/TRBV12-4
ASSLARVAKNIQY TRBJ2-4 TRBV7-8
ASSPRTLAGGVDTQY TRBJ2-3 TRBV5-6
AASLTGKATEAF TRBJ1-1 TRBV6-5
ASSKGRQPQH TRBJ1-5 TRBV19
ASSFPSGGGRDTQY TRBJ2-3 TRBV7-2
ASSELGTVATNEKLF TRBJ1-4 TRBV6-1
ASSQESGARTDTQY TRBJ2-3 TRBV4-3
ASSRGTGGVQNTEAF TRBJ1-1 TRBV3-1
ASSSGTSGVKEQF TRBJ2-1 TRBV5-1
ASSLGWGGQETQY TRBJ2-5 TRBV7-7
ASSSTDSGANVLT TRBJ2-6 TRBV6-5
ASSSSRFYGYT TRBJ1-2 TRBV25-1
ASSEGLTNNEQF TRBJ2-1 TRBV7-9
ATSDSPPKNTEAF TRBJ1-1 TRBV24-1
ASRSGGQNIQY TRBJ2-4 TRBV27
ASIQGQAGHGYT TRBJ1-2 TRBV19
DSSLGGGGADYGYT TRBJ1-2 TRBV5-4
ASSLGGSNEQY TRBJ2-7 TRBV7-2